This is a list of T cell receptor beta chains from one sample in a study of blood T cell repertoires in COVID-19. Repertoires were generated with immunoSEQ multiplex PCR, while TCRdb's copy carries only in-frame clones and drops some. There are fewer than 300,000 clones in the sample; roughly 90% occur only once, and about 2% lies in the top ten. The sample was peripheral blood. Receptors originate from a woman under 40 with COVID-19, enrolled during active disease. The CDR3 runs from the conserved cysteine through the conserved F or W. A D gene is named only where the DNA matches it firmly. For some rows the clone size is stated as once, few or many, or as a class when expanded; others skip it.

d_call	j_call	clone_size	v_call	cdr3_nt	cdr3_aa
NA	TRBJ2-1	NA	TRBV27	TGTGCCAGCAAAAATACGAGGGATCCCTACAATGAGCAGTTCTTC	CASKNTRDPYNEQFF
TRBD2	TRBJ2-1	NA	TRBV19	TGTGCCAGTAGCAGTAGCGGGAGGGCCAACAATGAGCAGTTCTTC	CASSSSGRANNEQFF
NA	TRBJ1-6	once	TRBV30	TGTGCCTGGAGGCCCCCAGGAATCGGTCATTCACCCCTCCACTTT	CAWRPPGIGHSPLHF
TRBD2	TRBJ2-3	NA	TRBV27	TGTGCCAGCAGTTTAGGGACTAGCTTTCAACTCACAGATACGCAGTATTTT	CASSLGTSFQLTDTQYF
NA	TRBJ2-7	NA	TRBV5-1	TGCGCCAGCAGCTTGGTGTGGGACACGACCTACGAGCAGTACTTC	CASSLVWDTTYEQYF
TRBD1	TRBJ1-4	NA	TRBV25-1	TGTGCCAGCGCCCCGACAGGGTATGAAAAACTGTTTTTT	CASAPTGYEKLFF
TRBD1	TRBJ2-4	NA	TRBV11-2	TGTGCCAGCAGCCCCACAGGGGGCAACATTCAGTACTTC	CASSPTGGNIQYF
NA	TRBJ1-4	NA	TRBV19	TGTGCCTCCCAGGGGCCGGGGGAAAAACTGTTTTTT	CASQGPGEKLFF
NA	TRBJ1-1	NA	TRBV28	TGTGCCAGCAGTTTATCGGCAGGGAACACTGAAGCTTTCTTT	CASSLSAGNTEAFF
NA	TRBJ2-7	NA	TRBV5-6	TGTGCCAGCAGCCTAGCATACCGGGGAGGCTACGAGCAGTACTTC	CASSLAYRGGYEQYF
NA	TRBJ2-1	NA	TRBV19	TGTGCCAGTAGTATGACAGACTACAATGAGCAGTTCTTC	CASSMTDYNEQFF
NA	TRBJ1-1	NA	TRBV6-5	TGTGCCAGCCAGGTTAGGTACACTGAAGCTTTCTTT	CASQVRYTEAFF
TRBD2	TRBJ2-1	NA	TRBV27	TGTGCCAGCAGTTTATGGCGGGAGCCCACCGGGAATGAGCAGTTCTTC	CASSLWREPTGNEQFF
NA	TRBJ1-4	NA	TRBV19	TGCGCGAGTCAGGGGCGGGCGGAAAAACTGTTTTTT	CASQGRAEKLFF
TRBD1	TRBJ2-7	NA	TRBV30	TGTGCCTGGGGGAAAAAACAGGGGGCTATCTACGAGCAGTACTTC	CAWGKKQGAIYEQYF
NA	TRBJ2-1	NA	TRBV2	TGTGCCAGCACCGGTACGACAGTCGACAATGAGCAGTTCTTC	CASTGTTVDNEQFF
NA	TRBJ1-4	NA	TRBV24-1	TGTGCCACCGGGGACAACCGGGGCTCGGGAGAAAAACTGTTTTTT	CATGDNRGSGEKLFF
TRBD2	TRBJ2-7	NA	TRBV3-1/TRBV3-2	TGTGCCAGCAGCCAAGAGGGGGGACTAGCGGGAGTTGTATCCTACGAGCAGTACTTC	CASSQEGGLAGVVSYEQYF
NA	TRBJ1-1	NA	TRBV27	TGTGCCAGCAGTTTAGGGCAGGGGAACACTGAAGCTTTCTTT	CASSLGQGNTEAFF
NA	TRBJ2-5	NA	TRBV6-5	TGTGCCAGCAGTCCCCAACAGGGTGTGGAGACCCAGTACTTC	CASSPQQGVETQYF
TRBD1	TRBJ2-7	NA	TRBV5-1	TGCGCCAGCAGCTTGGGACAGGGAAAAACAAGCGAGCAGTACTTC	CASSLGQGKTSEQYF
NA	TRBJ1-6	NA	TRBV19	TGTGCCAGTAGTGTCCAAGGGGGTAATTCACCCCTCCACTTT	CASSVQGGNSPLHF
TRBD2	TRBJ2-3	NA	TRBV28	TGTGCCAGCAGTTCGAGCGGGAGCCACACAGATACGCAGTATTTT	CASSSSGSHTDTQYF
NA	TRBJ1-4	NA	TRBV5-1	TGCGCCAGCAGCTTGGTACGTTCGGGGGATGAAAAACTGTTTTTT	CASSLVRSGDEKLFF
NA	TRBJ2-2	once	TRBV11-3	TGTGCCAGCAGCCCCCGCGGTAACACCGGGGAGCTGTTTTTT	CASSPRGNTGELFF
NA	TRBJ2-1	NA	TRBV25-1	TGTGCCAGCTTCGGTCACGTCGGGAACAATGAGCAGTTCTTC	CASFGHVGNNEQFF
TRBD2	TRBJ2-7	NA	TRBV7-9	TGTGCCAGCAGCCCCCGGACTAGCGGGGGCTACGAGCAGTACTTC	CASSPRTSGGYEQYF
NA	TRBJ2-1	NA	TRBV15	TGTGCCACCAGCAGAGCGGGAGCAGGCAATGAGCAGTTCTTC	CATSRAGAGNEQFF
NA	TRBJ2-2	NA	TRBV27	TGTGCCAGCAGTAACCAGGGGTATTCGGGGGAGCTGTTTTTT	CASSNQGYSGELFF
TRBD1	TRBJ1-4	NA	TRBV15	TGTGCCACCAGCAGAGATATGGTACAGGGGGCGAATGAAAAACTGTTTTTT	CATSRDMVQGANEKLFF
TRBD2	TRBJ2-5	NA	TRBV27	TGTGCCAGCAGACCAGGGACTAGCGGGACCCAGTACTTC	CASRPGTSGTQYF
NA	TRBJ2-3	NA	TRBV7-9	TGTGCCAGCAGCTATGCCCGGGACATCTTGCAGTATTTT	CASSYARDILQYF
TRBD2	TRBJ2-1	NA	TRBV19	TGTGCCAGTAGTAGCTTTAGCGGGAGCACGAATGAGCAGTTCTTC	CASSSFSGSTNEQFF
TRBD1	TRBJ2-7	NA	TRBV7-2	TGTGCCAGCAGCTTAGCTAGGACAGGGGCCGAGCAGTACTTC	CASSLARTGAEQYF